The present entry profiles one T cell receptor beta chain with its context. This specimen comes from a study of monozygotic twins with inflammatory bowel disease. CDR3 size: 16 residues. The V gene's germline CDR1 is MNHEY and CDR2 SVGAGI. A 6-nucleotide sample barcode was carried by the UMIs, which template switching added. Two nested PCRs, of 16 and 9 cycles, processed TCRalpha and TCRbeta cDNA. With the 5' RACE reads reprocessed, TCRdb shows one record per CDR3 protein and no DNA. The sample includes about 300,000 distinct CDR3 sequences. It was from whole blood, with no T cell sorting, that total RNA was isolated.

The sample was blood. This chain connects TRBV6-5 to TRBJ2-4; the D call from TCRdb, TRBD1, cannot be confirmed without DNA. The receptor was isolated from a human donor with ulcerative colitis or Crohn's disease, or a healthy co-twin of an affected twin (not recorded which). Here the CDR3 reads CASSNLIPGAKNIQYF.